This T cell receptor beta chain was identified during a study of cytomegalovirus exposure and HLA in healthy donors. Study results and caveats: Analysis was carried out at a later point, and it linked a missense DCLRE1C variant to TCR beta V- and J-gene trimming. For most TCR beta V segments, an earlier analysis put the productive rate at about 90% or about 30% of the time. At a 0.05 false discovery rate, a later analysis found approximately 17,000 TCR beta sequences to be associated with HLA alleles. The authors later found TCR association rates varying by HLA locus, with DRB1 most and HLA-C fewest.

In the case of this clone: Its target is not known.

In the PCR, 60 Vbeta and 13 Jbeta primers were used. Libraries were prepared by immunoSEQ multiplex PCR; TCRdb keeps only in-frame clonotypes and omits some of them. The profile shows about 160,000 clones, 55% to 80% of them singletons. V lost 3 bases, J lost 0 bases, and 14 bases lay in between. Germline loops: CDR1 MNHEY, CDR2 SMNVEV (reference sequence). The CDR3 has 16 residues. This clonotype originated in a woman aged 18-35 years in good health and CMV-seropositive. The sequenced sample consisted of PBMCs. This chain connects TRBV27 to TRBJ1-1; D might be TRBD1 (6 bases). CDR3 DNA: TGTGCCAGCAGTTTTGTCAGGGGATCTTTGAACACTGAAGCTTTCTTT. Its protein product is CASSFVRGSLNTEAFF.